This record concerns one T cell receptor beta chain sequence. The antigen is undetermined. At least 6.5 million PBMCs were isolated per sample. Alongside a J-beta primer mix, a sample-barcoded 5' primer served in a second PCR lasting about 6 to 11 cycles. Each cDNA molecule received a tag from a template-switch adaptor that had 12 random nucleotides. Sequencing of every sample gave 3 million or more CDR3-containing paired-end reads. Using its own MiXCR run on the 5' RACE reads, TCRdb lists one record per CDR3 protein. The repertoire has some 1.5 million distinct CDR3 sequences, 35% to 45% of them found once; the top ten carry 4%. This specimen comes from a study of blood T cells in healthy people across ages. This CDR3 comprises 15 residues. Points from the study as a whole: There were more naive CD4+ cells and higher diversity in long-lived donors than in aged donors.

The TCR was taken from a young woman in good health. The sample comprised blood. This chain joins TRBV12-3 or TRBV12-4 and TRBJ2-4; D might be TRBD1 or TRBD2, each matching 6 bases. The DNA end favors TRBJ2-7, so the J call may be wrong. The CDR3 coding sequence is TGTGCCAGCAGTGAGACTAGTACAGGGTCCTACGAGCAGTACTTC. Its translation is CASSETSTGSYEQYF.